The subject of this entry is one T cell receptor beta chain. The data were obtained in a study of OX40 agonist ivuxolimab in advanced cancers. V gave up 0 bases and J gave up 4 bases, with 11 bases separating them. Germline assignment: CDR1 SGHDT and CDR2 YYEEEE. The CDR3 is 15 residues long. The protocol was immunoSEQ multiplex PCR, while the TCRdb copy is restricted to in-frame clones and leaves out a portion. The repertoire consists of about 73,000 clones, with just under 90% occurring once and the leading ten covering 11%. The V and J genes are TRBV5-6 and TRBJ1-5; D call uncertain. The receptor comes from an adult with an advanced solid tumor such as melanoma, head and neck, liver or kidney cancer. Here the sequenced sample was CD4+ or CD8+ T cells sorted from blood, taken in a trial of the OX40 agonist ivuxolimab. CDR3 DNA: TGTGCCAGCAGCTTGGGGGCGGGAGGAAATCAGCCCCAGCATTTT. Translation gives CASSLGAGGNQPQHF.